One sample yielded the 21 T cell receptor beta chains listed below, sequenced in a study of shared clonotypes between healthy human individuals. The data were produced by immunoSEQ multiplex PCR, yet TCRdb's version contains in-frame clones alone and is incomplete. The sample includes approximately 1,000,000 clones, about 72% of them seen just once. The specimen was memory CD4+ T cells from PBMCs. The subset: CD45RA-negative fraction. The receptors were gathered from a man younger than 30 in good health. Some clones in this sample may be carry-over from other donors' samples.

V is TRBV28 and J is TRBJ1-3, with 10 bases fitting TRBD1. The CDR3 loop spans 16 amino acids. Trimming cost V 6 bases and J 1 base; bases outside gene matches: 6. CDR1 is MDHEN and CDR2 is SYDVKM in the germline V gene. The CDR3 DNA follows: TGTGCCAGCAGGCGGACAGGGGGACGGTCTGGAAACACCATATATTTT. It specifies CASRRTGGRSGNTIYF.

The rearrangement links TRBV19 to TRBJ2-2; D call uncertain. The CDR3 covers 12 residues. Trimming stripped 4 bases from V and 5 bases from J, with 5 bases between. Looked up from germline, CDR1 is LNHDA and CDR2 is SQIVND (reference sequence). In DNA, the CDR3 is TGTGCCAGTAGTACCAGGACCGGGGAGCTGTTTTTT. Translation gives CASSTRTGELFF. The full variable domain, with the rest looked up from reference TRBV19 and TRBJ2-2, is DGGITQSPKYLFRKEGQNVTLSCEQNLNHDAMYWYRQDPGQGLRLIYYSQIVNDFQKGDIAEGYSVSREKKESFPLTVTSAQKNPTAFYLCASSTRTGELFFGEGSRLTVL.

This rearrangement joins TRBV5-1 to TRBJ2-2, with TRBD2 identical over 14 bases. Germline V CDR1 and CDR2: SGHRS, YFSETQ. The V gene end was trimmed by 6 bases and the J gene end by 4 bases; junction bases not matched to a gene: 2. The CDR3 runs to 15 residues. In DNA, the CDR3 is TGCGCCAGCACCGGACTAGCGGGAGGCACCGGGGAGCTGTTTTTT. Residues: CASTGLAGGTGELFF.

This clone was picked up a small number of times. The rearrangement joins TRBV5-1 to TRBJ2-2; the match to TRBD2 covers 8 bases. The germline gives CDR1 SGHRS, CDR2 YFSETQ. V was pared by 0 bases and J by 6 bases, with 10 bases of the junction left unmatched. This CDR3 region has 17 residues. The CDR3 loop is CASSLDSLAGYAGELFF. The CDR3 DNA is TGCGCCAGCAGCTTGGATTCGCTAGCGGGTTACGCCGGGGAGCTGTTTTTT. Together with reference TRBV5-1 and TRBJ2-2, the CDR3 gives the full variable domain: KAGVTQTPRYLIKTRGQQVTLSCSPISGHRSVSWYQQTPGQGLQFLFEYFSETQRNKGNFPGRFSGRQFSNSRSEMNVSTLELGDSALYLCASSLDSLAGYAGELFFGEGSRLTVL.

V usage is TRBV6-5 and J usage is TRBJ2-1; D may correspond to TRBD1 or TRBD2 (6 bases each). The CDR3 spans 13 residues. V was shortened by 2 bases and J by 15 bases, with 17 bases between the two germline ends. Germline V lookup: CDR1 MNHEY, CDR2 SVGAGI. CDR3 protein: CASSYAPRGASFF. The CDR3 DNA reads TGTGCCAGCAGTTACGCACCGAGGGGGGCGTCGTTCTTC.

The chain joins TRBV28 to TRBJ2-7; no firm D call. Germline V gene sequence: CDR1 MDHEN, CDR2 SYDVKM. This CDR3 contains 13 residues. Trimming removed 5 bases from V and 4 bases from J, with 12 bases in between. CDR3 in DNA: TGTGCCAGCAGTCCCTCGGCGGCTTACGAGCAGTACTTC. Residues: CASSPSAAYEQYF.

The chain uses TRBV7-8 and TRBJ1-3, with D uncertain. The CDR3 has 16 amino acids. Germline values: CDR1 SGHVS, CDR2 FQNEAQ. Deletions cut 4 bases from V and 0 bases from J, with 13 bases between. The CDR3 DNA follows: TGTGCCAGCAGCTCCAACGGCCTTTTCTCTGGAAACACCATATATTTT. Translating it yields CASSSNGLFSGNTIYF.

V gene TRBV21-1 combines with J gene TRBJ2-7; the D call of TRBD1 is as the table states it, not checked on the DNA. TRBV21-1 is a documented pseudogene. The CDR3 runs 15 residues. CDR3 residues: CASSKGGRGVSEQYF. In DNA, the CDR3 is TGTGCCAGCAGCAAAGGGGGCAGGGGCGTTAGCGAGCAGTACTTC.

CDR3 in amino acids: CASSRPGANVLTF. The DNA for the CDR3 is TGTGCCAGCAGTCGACCTGGGGCCAACGTCCTGACTTTC. This chain links TRBV28 with TRBJ2-6, with D hard to call. This CDR3 comprises 13 residues. V was pared by 5 bases and J by 2 bases, with 4 bases between. Germline V gives CDR1 MDHEN, CDR2 SYDVKM.

This rearrangement joins TRBV28 to TRBJ1-2, with no clear D. Germline values: CDR1 MDHEN, CDR2 SYDVKM. Trimming removed 2 bases at V and 8 bases at J, with 9 bases between. The CDR3 covers 12 residues. The CDR3 DNA is TGTGCCAGCAGTTTAGGCGGACTAGGCTACACCTTC. It codes for CASSLGGLGYTF.

This rearrangement joins TRBV2 to TRBJ2-4; TRBD2 agrees at 7 bases. V was clipped by 1 base and J by 7 bases; unmatched bases: 7. This CDR3 has 15 residues. Germline values: CDR1 SNHLY, CDR2 FYNNEI. CDR3 protein: CASSEDGGSSNIQYF. The CDR3 DNA follows: TGTGCCAGCAGTGAAGATGGCGGGAGTTCGAACATTCAGTACTTC.

The chain recombines TRBV28 with TRBJ2-4; D may match TRBD1 or TRBD2 (5 bases each). The CDR3 is made up of 13 amino acids. Trimming took off 3 bases at V and 6 bases at J, with 9 bases between the two ends. The germline V gene encodes CDR1 MDHEN and CDR2 SYDVKM. The CDR3 bases are TGTGCCAGCAGTTTCGGGACGGGAAACATTCAGTACTTC. This gives the protein CASSFGTGNIQYF.

For this clone: One junction end disagrees with the germline gene, perhaps due to a read error. The J gene is TRBJ2-2, the V gene TRBV15, with D possibly TRBD2 on 5 matching bases. Germline CDR1 reads LNHNV; CDR2 reads YYDKDF (reference sequence). The CDR3 length is 16 residues. CDR3 nucleotides: TGTGCCAACAGCAGAGGCACCACCGAAAACACCGGGGAGCTGGTTTTT. It translates to CANSRGTTENTGELVF.

This clone was found a few times. This chain links TRBV6-1 with TRBJ1-2; D remains ambiguous. Germline V gene data show CDR1 as MNHNS and CDR2 as SASEGT. V gave up 3 bases and J gave up 5 bases, with 7 bases separating them. The CDR3 extends over 12 amino acids. The chain's CDR3 is CASSDLGYGYTF. CDR3 DNA: TGTGCCAGCAGTGACCTGGGGTATGGCTACACCTTC.

The CDR3 nucleotides are TGTGCCAGCAGAAGACAGGGGAGGCCCGTGGGCACTGAAGCTTTCTTT. It is translated as CASRRQGRPVGTEAFF. The V and J genes are TRBV6-6 and TRBJ1-1; 8 bases fit TRBD1. This CDR3 is 16 amino acids long. V dropped 6 bases and J dropped 4; count of bases not matched to a gene: 13. Germline V gene lookup returns CDR1 MNHNY and CDR2 SVGAGI (reference sequence).

This chain connects TRBV5-1 to TRBJ2-7; 8 bases are a match to TRBD1. This CDR3 spans 16 amino acids. The germline V gene encodes CDR1 SGHRS and CDR2 YFSETQ. The junction had 10 bases not matched to a gene; V was cut back by 0 bases and J by 5 bases. The CDR3 DNA reads TGCGCCAGCAGCTTGGAGGGAGACAGGGGAGGCCACGAGCAGTACTTC. This gives the protein CASSLEGDRGGHEQYF. Based on the CDR3 plus reference TRBV5-1 and TRBJ2-7, the full variable domain is KAGVTQTPRYLIKTRGQQVTLSCSPISGHRSVSWYQQTPGQGLQFLFEYFSETQRNKGNFPGRFSGRQFSNSRSEMNVSTLELGDSALYLCASSLEGDRGGHEQYFGPGTRLTVT.

In DNA, the CDR3 is TGTGCCAGCAGCCACGATGGCGGGCAAGCCTACGAGCAGTACTTC. Protein product: CASSHDGGQAYEQYF. The chain joins TRBV5-4 to TRBJ2-7; D is possibly TRBD2 (5 bases). Germline values: CDR1 SGHNT, CDR2 YYREEE (reference sequence). The CDR3 covers 15 residues. Trimming pared 4 bases from V and 2 bases from J, leaving 16 bases between.

The gene calls are TRBV10-3 and TRBJ2-5; TRBD1 matches 9 bases. The closer fit of TRBJ2-7 to the DNA end suggests the J call may be wrong. The CDR3 is 18 residues long. CDR1 is ENHRY and CDR2 is SYGVKD in the germline V gene. CDR3 sequence reads: CAISEPGQGTPGRYEQYF. CDR3 coding DNA: TGTGCCATCAGTGAACCCGGACAGGGGACCCCTGGGAGATACGAGCAGTACTTC.

About this clone: The same CDR3 arises from other DNA sequences in this sample as well. The V call is TRBV5-1, the J call TRBJ1-2; D not certain. Trimming pared 0 bases from V and 3 bases from J, leaving 6 bases between. This CDR3 comprises 13 residues. In germline, CDR1 is SGHRS, CDR2 YFSETQ. The CDR3 spells CASSLAADYGYTF. In nucleotides, the CDR3 is TGCGCCAGCAGCTTGGCCGCGGACTATGGCTACACCTTC.

The V call is TRBV29-1, the J call TRBJ2-5; no clear D. Per germline, CDR1 SQVTM and CDR2 ANQGSEA. V was clipped by 3 bases and J by 5 bases, with 13 bases between them. This CDR3 region has 13 residues. The CDR3 coding sequence is TGCAGCGTTGACGGCAGGCAAGGCGAGACCCAGTACTTC. Its protein is CSVDGRQGETQYF.

The chain employs TRBV5-1 and TRBJ1-1; D might be TRBD1 (5 bases). V lost 4 bases and J 6 bases, leaving 16 bases between the germline ends. The CDR3 is 14 amino acids. The germline V gene has CDR1 SGHRS and CDR2 YFSETQ. The CDR3 here is CASSPLAGAAEAFF. In DNA form, the CDR3 reads TGCGCCAGCAGCCCCCTCGCCGGGGCGGCTGAAGCTTTCTTT.